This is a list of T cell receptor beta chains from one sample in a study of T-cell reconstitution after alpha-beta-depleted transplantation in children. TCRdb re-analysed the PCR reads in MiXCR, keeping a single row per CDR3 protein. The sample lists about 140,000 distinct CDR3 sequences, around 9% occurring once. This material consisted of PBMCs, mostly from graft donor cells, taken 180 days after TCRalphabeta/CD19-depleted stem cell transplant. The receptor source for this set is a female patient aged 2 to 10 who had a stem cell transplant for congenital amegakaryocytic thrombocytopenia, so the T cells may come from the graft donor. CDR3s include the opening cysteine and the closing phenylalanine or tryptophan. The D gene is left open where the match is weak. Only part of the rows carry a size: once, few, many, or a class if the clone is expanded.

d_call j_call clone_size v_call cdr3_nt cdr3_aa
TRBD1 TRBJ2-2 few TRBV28 TGTGCCAGCAGGTCAGGACAGGGCGTCAGGGAGCTGTTTTTT CASRSGQGVRELFF
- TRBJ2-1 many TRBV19 TGTGCCAGTAGTATCAGCGCCAGGGGACCCTACAATGAGCAGTTCTTC CASSISARGPYNEQFF
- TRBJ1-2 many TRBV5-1 TGCGCCAGCAGTGAAGGGGGTTATGGCTACACCTTC CASSEGGYGYTF
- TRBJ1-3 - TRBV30 TGTGCCTGGACCCACGACAGCGATCCTGGAAACACCATATATTTT CAWTHDSDPGNTIYF
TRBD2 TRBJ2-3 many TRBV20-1 TGCAGTGCTAGTATGATAGCGGGAGGCACAGATACGCAGTATTTT CSASMIAGGTDTQYF
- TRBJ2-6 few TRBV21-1 TGTGCCAGCAGACTACAGGGGAGGAACTCTGGGGCCAACGTCCTGACTTTC CASRLQGRNSGANVLTF
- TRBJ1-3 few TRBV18 TGTGCCAGCTCACCAACATCTGGTCCCTCTGGAAACACCATATATTTT CASSPTSGPSGNTIYF
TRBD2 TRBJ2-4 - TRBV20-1 TGCAGTGCGTGGACTAGCGGGGGGGCTGGCAAAAACATTCAGTACTTC CSAWTSGGAGKNIQYF
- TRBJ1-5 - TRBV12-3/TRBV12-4 TGTGCCAGCAGTTTACGGGACAATTCTTGGAGTTCCGGGGATCAGCCCCAGCATTTT CASSLRDNSWSSGDQPQHF
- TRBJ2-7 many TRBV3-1 TGTGCCAGCAGCCAAGTCGCGGGGGCGTCTTACGAGCAGTACTTC CASSQVAGASYEQYF
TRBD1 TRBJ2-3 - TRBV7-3 TGTGCCAGCAGCCGGACAGGGATTCACACAGATACGCAGTATTTT CASSRTGIHTDTQYF
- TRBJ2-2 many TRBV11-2 TGTGCCATGCCAACCCGGAGATTAAACGCCGGGGAGCTGTTTTTT CAMPTRRLNAGELFF
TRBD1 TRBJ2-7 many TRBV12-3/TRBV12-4 TGTGCCAGCAGTCCGGGACAGGGGTTCTACGAGCAGTACTTC CASSPGQGFYEQYF
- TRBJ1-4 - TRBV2 TGTGCCAGCAGAGGAATAGAGGAAAAACTGTTTTTT CASRGIEEKLFF
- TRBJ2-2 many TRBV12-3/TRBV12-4 TGTGCCAGCAGTCGCCAGGGGTTGACCCGGGAGCTGTTTTTT CASSRQGLTRELFF
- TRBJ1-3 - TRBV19 TGTGCCAGTAGTTCACAGGGAAGGTTCTCTGGAAACACCATATATTTT CASSSQGRFSGNTIYF
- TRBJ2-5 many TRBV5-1 TGCGCCAGCAGCTTGGGAGTTACTGGGGGACAAGAGACCCAGTACTTC CASSLGVTGGQETQYF
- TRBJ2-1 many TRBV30 TGTGCCTGGAGTGTAGAGGTAGCGGAAAAGGGAAATGAGCAGTTCTTC CAWSVEVAEKGNEQFF
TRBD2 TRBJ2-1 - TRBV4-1 TGCGCCAGCAGCCAACCAAGGTCCGGGGGGGGGATGAGGTATGAGCAGTTCTTC CASSQPRSGGGMRYEQFF
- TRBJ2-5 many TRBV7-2 TGTGCCAGCAGACCGAGGGGGGCTGAGACCCAGTACTTC CASRPRGAETQYF
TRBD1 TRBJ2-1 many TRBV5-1 TGCGCCAGCAGCTTGCTCAGGGGGTTTGGTAATGAGCAGTTCTTC CASSLLRGFGNEQFF
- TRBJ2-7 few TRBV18 TGTGCCAGCTCACCACTCGGCGCCCCGCGGGAGCAGTACTTC CASSPLGAPREQYF
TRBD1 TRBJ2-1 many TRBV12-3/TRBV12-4 TGTGCCAGCAGGACAACAGGGGGAGTATACAATGAGCAGTTCTTC CASRTTGGVYNEQFF
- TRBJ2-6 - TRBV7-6 TGTGCCAGCAGCTTAGAGGTTTTTGGAGGTCTGGCTGGGGCCAACGGCCTGACTTTC CASSLEVFGGLAGANGLTF
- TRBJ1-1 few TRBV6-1 TGTGCCAGCACCCCTCCTCTCGGCACTGAAGCTTTCTTT CASTPPLGTEAFF
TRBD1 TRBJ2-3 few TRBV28 TGTGCCAGCAGGATACAGGGGGCGGCAGATACGCAGTATTTT CASRIQGAADTQYF
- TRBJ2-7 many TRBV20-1 TGCAGTGCTAGTGGGGGGGCTAGCGGCTCCTACGAGCAGTACTTC CSASGGASGSYEQYF
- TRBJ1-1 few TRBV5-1 TGCGCCAGCAGCTTGGGGCAGGACGTGATGAACACTGAAGCTTTCTTT CASSLGQDVMNTEAFF
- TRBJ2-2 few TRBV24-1 TGTGCCACCCTATCTACGAACACCGGGGAGCTGTTTTTT CATLSTNTGELFF
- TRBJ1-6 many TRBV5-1 TGCGCCAGCAGCAAGGGGACAATCAATAATTCACCCCTCCACTTT CASSKGTINNSPLHF
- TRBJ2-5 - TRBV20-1 TGCAGTGCTTCCCGAGGGCTAGTTGTAGAGACCCAGTACTTC CSASRGLVVETQYF
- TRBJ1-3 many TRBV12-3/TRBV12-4 TGTGCCAGCAGTTTTGAGGGTGGAAACACCATATATTTT CASSFEGGNTIYF
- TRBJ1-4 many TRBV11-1 TGTGCCAGCAGCTTAATTAGCCCCTCCTGGCCCCCGGGGAATGAAAAACTGTTTTTT CASSLISPSWPPGNEKLFF
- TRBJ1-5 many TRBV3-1 TGTGCCAGCAGCCAAGACTTTAGCAATCAGCCCCAGCATTTT CASSQDFSNQPQHF
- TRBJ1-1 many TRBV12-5 TGTGCTAGTGGCCCCTCGGCGGGGAACACTGAAGCTTTCTTT CASGPSAGNTEAFF
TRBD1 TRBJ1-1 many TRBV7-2 TGTGCCAGCAGCCCCCAGGGGGGGAAGACTGAAGCTTTCTTT CASSPQGGKTEAFF
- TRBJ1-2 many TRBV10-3 TGTGCCATCAGTGAGTCCAAAGGAGAATCTGGCTACACCTTC CAISESKGESGYTF
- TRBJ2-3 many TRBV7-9 TGTGCCAGCAGCGGAGATTCGTACACAGATACGCAGTATTTT CASSGDSYTDTQYF
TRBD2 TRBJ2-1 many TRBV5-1 TGCGCCAGCAGCGCCTTAGCGGGAGGTTACAATGAGCAGTTCTTC CASSALAGGYNEQFF
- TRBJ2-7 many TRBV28 TGTGCCAGCAGTTTCCTGACTTACGAGCAGTACTTC CASSFLTYEQYF
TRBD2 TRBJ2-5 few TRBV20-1 TGCAGTGCTAGAGAACATGGGAGGGAAGAGACCCAGTACTTC CSAREHGREETQYF
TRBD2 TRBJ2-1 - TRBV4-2 TGTGCCAGCAGCCAGGCGCCGGGACTAGCGGACCACAGAACGTTCTTC CASSQAPGLADHRTFF